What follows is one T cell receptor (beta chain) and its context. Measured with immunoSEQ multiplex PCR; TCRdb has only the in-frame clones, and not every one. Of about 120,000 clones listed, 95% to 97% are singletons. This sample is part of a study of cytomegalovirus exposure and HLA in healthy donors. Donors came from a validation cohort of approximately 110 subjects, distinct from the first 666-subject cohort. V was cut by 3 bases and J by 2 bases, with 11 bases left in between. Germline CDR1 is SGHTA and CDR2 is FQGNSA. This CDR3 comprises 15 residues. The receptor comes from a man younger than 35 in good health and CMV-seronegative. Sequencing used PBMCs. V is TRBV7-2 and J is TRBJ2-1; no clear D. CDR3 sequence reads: CASSFDADAYNEQFF. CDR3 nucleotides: TGTGCCAGCAGCTTTGACGCGGATGCCTACAATGAGCAGTTCTTC.